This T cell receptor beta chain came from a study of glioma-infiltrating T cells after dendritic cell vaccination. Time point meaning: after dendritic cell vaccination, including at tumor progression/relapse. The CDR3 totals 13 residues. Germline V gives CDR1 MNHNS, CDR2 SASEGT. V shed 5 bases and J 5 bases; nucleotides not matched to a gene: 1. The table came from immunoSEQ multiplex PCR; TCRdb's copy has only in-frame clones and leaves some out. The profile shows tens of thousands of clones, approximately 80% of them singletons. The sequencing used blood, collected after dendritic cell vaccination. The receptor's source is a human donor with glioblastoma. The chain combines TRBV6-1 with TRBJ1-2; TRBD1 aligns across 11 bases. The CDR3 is CASSRDRGYGYTF. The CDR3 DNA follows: TGTGCCAGCAGTAGGGACAGGGGGTATGGCTACACCTTC.